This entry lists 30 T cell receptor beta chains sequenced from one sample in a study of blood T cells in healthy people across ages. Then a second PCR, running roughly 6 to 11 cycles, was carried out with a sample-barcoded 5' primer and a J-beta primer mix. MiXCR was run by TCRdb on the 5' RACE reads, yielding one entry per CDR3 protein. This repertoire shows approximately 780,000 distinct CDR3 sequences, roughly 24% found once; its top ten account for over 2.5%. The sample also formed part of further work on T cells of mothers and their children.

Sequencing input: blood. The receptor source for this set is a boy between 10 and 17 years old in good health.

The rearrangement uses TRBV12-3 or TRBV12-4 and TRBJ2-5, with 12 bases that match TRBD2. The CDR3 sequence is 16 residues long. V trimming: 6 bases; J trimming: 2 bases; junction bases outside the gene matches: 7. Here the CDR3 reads CASSSELAGGQETQYF. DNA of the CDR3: TGTGCCAGCAGCTCTGAACTAGCGGGGGGACAAGAGACCCAGTACTTC.

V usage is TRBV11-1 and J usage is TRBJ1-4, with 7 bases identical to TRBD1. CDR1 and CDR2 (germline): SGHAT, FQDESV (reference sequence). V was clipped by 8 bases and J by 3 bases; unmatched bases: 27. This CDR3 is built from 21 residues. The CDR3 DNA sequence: TGTGCCAGCGGCTCCGCGGGTCCGGGACAGAATAGCGAGAGGGCTAATGAAAAACTGTTTTTT. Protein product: CASGSAGPGQNSERANEKLFF.

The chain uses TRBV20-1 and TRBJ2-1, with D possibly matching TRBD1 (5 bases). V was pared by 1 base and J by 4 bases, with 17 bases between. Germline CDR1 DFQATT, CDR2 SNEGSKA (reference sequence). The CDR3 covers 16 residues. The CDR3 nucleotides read TGCAGTGCTAGAGGGTCGCCCCCAGGGATTTACAATGAGCAGTTCTTC. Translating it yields CSARGSPPGIYNEQFF.

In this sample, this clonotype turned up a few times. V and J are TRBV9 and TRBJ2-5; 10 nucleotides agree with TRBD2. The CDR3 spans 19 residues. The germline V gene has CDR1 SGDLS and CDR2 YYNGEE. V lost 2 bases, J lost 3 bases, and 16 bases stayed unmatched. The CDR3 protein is CASSVSGGLPTTTEETQYF. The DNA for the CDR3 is TGTGCCAGCAGCGTTAGCGGGGGGCTTCCCACGACGACCGAAGAGACCCAGTACTTC.

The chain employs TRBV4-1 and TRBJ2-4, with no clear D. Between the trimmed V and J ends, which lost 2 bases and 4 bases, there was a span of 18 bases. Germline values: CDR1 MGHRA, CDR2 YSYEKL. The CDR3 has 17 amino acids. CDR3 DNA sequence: TGCGCCAGCAGCCAACTGCCCAGCTCGATTCCAAAAAACATTCAGTACTTC. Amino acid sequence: CASSQLPSSIPKNIQYF.

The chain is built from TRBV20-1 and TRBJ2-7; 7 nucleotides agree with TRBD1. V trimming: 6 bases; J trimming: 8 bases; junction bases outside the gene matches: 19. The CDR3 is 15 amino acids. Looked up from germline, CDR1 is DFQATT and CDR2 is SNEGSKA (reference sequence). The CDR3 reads CSAKGLTGDSGQQYF. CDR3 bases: TGCAGTGCCAAGGGCCTAACAGGGGATTCGGGGCAGCAGTACTTC.

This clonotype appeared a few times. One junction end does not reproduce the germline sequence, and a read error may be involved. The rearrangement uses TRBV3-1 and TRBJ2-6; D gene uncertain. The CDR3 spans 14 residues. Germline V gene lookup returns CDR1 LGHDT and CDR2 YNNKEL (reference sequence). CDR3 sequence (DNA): TGTGCCGGCAGTCCGGAATCTGGGGCCAACGTCCTGACTTTC. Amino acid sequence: CAGSPESGANVLTF.

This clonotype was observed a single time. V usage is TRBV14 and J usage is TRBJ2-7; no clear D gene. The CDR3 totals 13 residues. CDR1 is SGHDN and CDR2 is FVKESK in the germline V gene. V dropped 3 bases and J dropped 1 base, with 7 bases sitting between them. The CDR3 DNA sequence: TGTGCCAGCAGCCAGAAACGTTCCTACGAGCAGTACTTC. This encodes CASSQKRSYEQYF.

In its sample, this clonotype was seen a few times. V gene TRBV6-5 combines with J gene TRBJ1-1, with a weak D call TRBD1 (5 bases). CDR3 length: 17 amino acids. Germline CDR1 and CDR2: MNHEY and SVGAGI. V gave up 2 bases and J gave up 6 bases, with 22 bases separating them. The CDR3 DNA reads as TGTGCCAGCAGTTACCCGGACGGGGGACCCCTAAAGTCTGAAGCTTTCTTT. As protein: CASSYPDGGPLKSEAFF.

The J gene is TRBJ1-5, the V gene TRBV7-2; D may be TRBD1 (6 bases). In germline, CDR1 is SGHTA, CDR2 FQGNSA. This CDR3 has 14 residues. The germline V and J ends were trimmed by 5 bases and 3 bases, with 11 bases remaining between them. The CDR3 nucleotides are TGTGCCAGCAGCACCCGGGACAACAATCAGCCCCAGCATTTT. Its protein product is CASSTRDNNQPQHF.

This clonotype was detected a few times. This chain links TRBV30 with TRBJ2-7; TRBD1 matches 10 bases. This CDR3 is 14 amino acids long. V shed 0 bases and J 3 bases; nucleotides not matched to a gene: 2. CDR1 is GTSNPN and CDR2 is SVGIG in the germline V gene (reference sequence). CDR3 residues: CAWSVRDRGYEQYF. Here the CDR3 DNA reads TGTGCCTGGAGTGTCCGGGACAGGGGCTACGAGCAGTACTTC.

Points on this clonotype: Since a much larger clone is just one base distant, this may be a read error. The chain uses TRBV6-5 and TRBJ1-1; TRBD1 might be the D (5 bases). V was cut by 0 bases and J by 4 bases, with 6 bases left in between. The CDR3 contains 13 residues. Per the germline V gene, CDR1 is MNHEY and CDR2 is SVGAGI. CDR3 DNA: TGTGCCAGCAGTTACTCAGGGGTCACTGAAGCTTTCTTT. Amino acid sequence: CASSYSGVTEAFF.

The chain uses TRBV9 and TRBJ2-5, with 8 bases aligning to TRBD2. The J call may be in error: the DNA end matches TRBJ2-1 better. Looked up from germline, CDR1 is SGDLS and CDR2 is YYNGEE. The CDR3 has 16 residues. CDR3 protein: CASSSRGGGPRNEQFF. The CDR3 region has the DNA TGTGCCAGCAGCTCTAGGGGCGGGGGGCCCCGCAATGAGCAGTTCTTC.

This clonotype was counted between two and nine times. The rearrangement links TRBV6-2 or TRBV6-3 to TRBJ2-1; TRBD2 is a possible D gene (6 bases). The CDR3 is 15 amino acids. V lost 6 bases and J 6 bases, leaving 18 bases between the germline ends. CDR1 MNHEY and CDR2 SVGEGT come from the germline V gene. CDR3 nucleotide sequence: TGTGCCAGCAGGCCGGGACTCCATACCCTCAATGAGCAGTTCTTC. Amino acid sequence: CASRPGLHTLNEQFF.

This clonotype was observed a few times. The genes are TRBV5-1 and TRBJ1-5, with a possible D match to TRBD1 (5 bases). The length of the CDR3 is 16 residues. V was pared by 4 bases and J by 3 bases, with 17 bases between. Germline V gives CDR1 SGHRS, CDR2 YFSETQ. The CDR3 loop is CASSLGPGGNNQPQHF. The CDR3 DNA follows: TGCGCCAGCAGCCTCGGCCCTGGGGGGAACAATCAGCCCCAGCATTTT.

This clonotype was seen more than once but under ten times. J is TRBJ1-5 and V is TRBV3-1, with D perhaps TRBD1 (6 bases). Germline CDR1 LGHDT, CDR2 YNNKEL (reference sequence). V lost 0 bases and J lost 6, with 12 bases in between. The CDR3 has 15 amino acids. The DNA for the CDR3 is TGTGCCAGCAGCCAAGATAGTTCAGGGGTTCAGCCCCAGCATTTT. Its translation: CASSQDSSGVQPQHF.

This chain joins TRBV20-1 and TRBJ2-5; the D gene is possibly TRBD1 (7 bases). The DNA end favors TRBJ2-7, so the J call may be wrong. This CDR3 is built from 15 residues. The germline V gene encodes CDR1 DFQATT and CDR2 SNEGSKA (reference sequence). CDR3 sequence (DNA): TGCAGTGCTAGAGATGCGACAGGGAGGAGTGACGAGCAGTACTTC. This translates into CSARDATGRSDEQYF.

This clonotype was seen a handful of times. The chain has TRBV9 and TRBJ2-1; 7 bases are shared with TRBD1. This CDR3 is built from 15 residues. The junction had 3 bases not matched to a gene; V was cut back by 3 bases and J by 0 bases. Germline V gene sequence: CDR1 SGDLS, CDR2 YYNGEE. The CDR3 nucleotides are TGTGCCAGCAGCGCCCGGGACAGCTCCTACAATGAGCAGTTCTTC. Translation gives CASSARDSSYNEQFF.

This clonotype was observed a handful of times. For the CDR3, the DNA is TGTGCCAGCAGCCGACTAGCGGGGGGCCGGAGCTCCTACAATGAGCAGTTCTTC. This encodes CASSRLAGGRSSYNEQFF. The chain has TRBV9 and TRBJ2-1, with TRBD2 identical over 13 bases. Germline V gene data show CDR1 as SGDLS and CDR2 as YYNGEE. Trimming removed 4 bases from V and 0 bases from J; junction bases left unmatched: 7. The CDR3 extends over 18 amino acids.

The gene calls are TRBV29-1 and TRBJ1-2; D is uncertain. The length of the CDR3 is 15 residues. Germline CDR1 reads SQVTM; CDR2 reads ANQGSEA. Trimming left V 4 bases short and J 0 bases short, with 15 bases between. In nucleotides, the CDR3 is TGCAGCGTTGGTCTAGGATCCACTCCTAACTATGGCTACACCTTC. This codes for CSVGLGSTPNYGYTF. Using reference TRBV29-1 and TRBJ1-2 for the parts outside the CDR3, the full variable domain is SAVISQKPSRDICQRGTSLTIQCQVDSQVTMMFWYRQQPGQSLTLIATANQGSEATYESGFVIDKFPISRPNLTFSTLTVSNMSPEDSSIYLCSVGLGSTPNYGYTFGSGTRLTVV.

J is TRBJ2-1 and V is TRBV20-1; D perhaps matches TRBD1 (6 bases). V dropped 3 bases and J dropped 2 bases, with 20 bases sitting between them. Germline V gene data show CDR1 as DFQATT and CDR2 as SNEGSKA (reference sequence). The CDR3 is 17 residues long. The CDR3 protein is CSARRGKFVSTYNEQFF. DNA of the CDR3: TGCAGTGCTAGGAGGGGGAAGTTTGTATCGACCTACAATGAGCAGTTCTTC.

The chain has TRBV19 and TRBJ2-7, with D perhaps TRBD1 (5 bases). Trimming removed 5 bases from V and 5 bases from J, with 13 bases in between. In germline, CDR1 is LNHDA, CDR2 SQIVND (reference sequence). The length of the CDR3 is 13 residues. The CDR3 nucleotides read TGTGCCAGTAGTGACCAGGGTATGCACGAGCAGTACTTC. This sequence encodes CASSDQGMHEQYF.

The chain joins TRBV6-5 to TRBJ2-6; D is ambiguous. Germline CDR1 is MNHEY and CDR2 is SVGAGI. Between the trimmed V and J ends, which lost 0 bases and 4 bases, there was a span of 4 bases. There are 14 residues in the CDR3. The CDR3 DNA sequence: TGTGCCAGCAGTTACTCCCCCGGGGCCAACGTCCTGACTTTC. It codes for CASSYSPGANVLTF.

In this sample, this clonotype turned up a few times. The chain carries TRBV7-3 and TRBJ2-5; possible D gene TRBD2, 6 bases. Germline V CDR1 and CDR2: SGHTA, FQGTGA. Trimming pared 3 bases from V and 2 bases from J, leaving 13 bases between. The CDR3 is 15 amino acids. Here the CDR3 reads CASSLGGQQQETQYF. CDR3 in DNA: TGTGCCAGCAGCTTGGGGGGTCAGCAACAAGAGACCCAGTACTTC. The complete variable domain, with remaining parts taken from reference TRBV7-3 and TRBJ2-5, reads GAGVSQTPSNKVTEKGKYVELRCDPISGHTALYWYRQSLGQGPEFLIYFQGTGAADDSGLPNDRFFAVRPEGSVSTLKIQRTERGDSAVYLCASSLGGQQQETQYFGPGTRLLVL.

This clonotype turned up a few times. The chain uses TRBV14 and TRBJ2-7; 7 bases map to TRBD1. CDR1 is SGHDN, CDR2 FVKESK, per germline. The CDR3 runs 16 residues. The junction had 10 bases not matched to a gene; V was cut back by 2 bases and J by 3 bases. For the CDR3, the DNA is TGTGCCAGCAGCCAACGAGCCGGGACAGACTTCTACGAGCAGTACTTC. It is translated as CASSQRAGTDFYEQYF. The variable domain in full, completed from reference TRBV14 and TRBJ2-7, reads EAGVTQFPSHSVIEKGQTVTLRCDPISGHDNLYWYRRVMGKEIKFLLHFVKESKQDESGMPNNRFLAERTGGTYSTLKVQPAELEDSGVYFCASSQRAGTDFYEQYFGPGTRLTVT.

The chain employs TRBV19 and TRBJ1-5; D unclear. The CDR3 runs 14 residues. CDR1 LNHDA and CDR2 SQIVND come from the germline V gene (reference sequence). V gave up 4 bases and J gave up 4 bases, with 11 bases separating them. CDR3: CASSTWTRNQPQHF. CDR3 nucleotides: TGTGCCAGTAGTACCTGGACCAGGAATCAGCCCCAGCATTTT. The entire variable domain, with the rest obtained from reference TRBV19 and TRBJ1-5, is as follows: DGGITQSPKYLFRKEGQNVTLSCEQNLNHDAMYWYRQDPGQGLRLIYYSQIVNDFQKGDIAEGYSVSREKKESFPLTVTSAQKNPTAFYLCASSTWTRNQPQHFGDGTRLSIL.

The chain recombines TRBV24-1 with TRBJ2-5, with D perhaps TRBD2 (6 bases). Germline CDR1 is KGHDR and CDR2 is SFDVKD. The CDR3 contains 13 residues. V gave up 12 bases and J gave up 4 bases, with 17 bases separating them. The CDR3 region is CASGGAALETQYF. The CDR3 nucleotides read TGTGCCTCCGGAGGGGCGGCCCTAGAGACCCAGTACTTC.

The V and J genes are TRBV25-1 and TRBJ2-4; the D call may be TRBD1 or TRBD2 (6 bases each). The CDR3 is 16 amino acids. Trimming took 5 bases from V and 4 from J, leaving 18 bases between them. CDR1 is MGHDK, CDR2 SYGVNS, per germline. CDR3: CASSPTGTSGKNIQYF. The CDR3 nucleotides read TGTGCCAGCAGTCCAACAGGGACTTCGGGGAAAAACATTCAGTACTTC.

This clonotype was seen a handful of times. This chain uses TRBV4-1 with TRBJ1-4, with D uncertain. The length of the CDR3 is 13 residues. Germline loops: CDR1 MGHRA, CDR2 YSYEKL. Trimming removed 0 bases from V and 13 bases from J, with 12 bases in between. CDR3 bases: TGCGCCAGCAGCCAAGACGGGTGGGAGGGACTGTTTTTT. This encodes CASSQDGWEGLFF.

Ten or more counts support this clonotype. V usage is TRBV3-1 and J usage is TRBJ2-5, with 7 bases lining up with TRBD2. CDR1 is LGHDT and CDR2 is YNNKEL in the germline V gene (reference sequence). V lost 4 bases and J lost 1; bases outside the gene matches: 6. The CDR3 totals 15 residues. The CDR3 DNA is TGTGCCAGCAGCCGGGCTTGGACTAGCCAAGAGACCCAGTACTTC. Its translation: CASSRAWTSQETQYF.